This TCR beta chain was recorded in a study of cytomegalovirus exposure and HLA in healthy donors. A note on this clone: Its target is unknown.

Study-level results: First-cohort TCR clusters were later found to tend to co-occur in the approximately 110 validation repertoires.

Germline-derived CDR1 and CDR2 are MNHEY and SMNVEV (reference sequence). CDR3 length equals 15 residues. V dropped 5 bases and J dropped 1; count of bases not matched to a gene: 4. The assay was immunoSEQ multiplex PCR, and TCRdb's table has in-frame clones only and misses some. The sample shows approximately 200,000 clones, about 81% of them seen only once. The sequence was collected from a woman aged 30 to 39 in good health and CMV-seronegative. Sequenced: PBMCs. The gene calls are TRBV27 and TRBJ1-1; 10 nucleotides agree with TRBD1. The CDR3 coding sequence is TGTGCCAGCAGTAGTTGGACAGGGGGGAACACTGAAGCTTTCTTT. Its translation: CASSSWTGGNTEAFF.